The clone carrying this TCR beta chain was recorded a few times. This sample stems from a study of human T cells and chemical hapten exposure. Sample time point: patch test 1, 2 weeks after DPC sensitization. Treatment: therapeutic diphenylcyclopropenone sensitization with weekly scalp DPC. The V and J ends lost 0 bases and 0 bases respectively, with 10 bases between them. Germline CDR1 reads SGHRS; CDR2 reads YFSETQ. The CDR3 extends over 16 amino acids. TCRdb itself ran the RACE reads through MiXCR, one entry per CDR3 protein. The sample has fewer than 95,000 distinct CDR3 sequences, about 11% seen once.

The sequencing here drew on whole blood, taken in connection with sensitization to the hapten diphenylcyclopropenone (DPC). The source of this sequence is a man between 35 and 55 years old with alopecia areata. Some clones in this sample may be carry-over from other donors' samples. V gene TRBV5-1 combines with J gene TRBJ2-1, with D tentatively TRBD1 or TRBD2 (5 bases each). The CDR3 spells CASSLGDLISYNEQFF. The CDR3 DNA follows: TGCGCCAGCAGCTTGGGGGACCTCATCTCCTACAATGAGCAGTTCTTC.